Below, 4 T cell receptor beta chains from the same sample are listed, as sequenced in a study of blood T cells in healthy people across ages. Then a second PCR, running roughly 7 to 11 cycles, was carried out with a sample-barcoded 5' primer and a J-beta primer mix. TCRdb re-called the 5' RACE reads with MiXCR, one entry per CDR3 protein. The sample consists of 890,000 or so distinct CDR3 sequences, 55% to 65% of them appearing once. Sequencing was performed on blood. The receptors come from a man aged 25-45 years in good health.

This chain uses TRBV6-5 with TRBJ2-6; D uncertain. The CDR3 is 16 amino acids. V was pared by 6 bases and J by 2 bases, with 14 bases between. Germline assignment: CDR1 MNHEY and CDR2 SVGAGI. CDR3 in amino acids: CASSLPGQAGANVLTF. In nucleotides, the CDR3 is TGTGCCAGCAGCTTACCCGGGCAGGCTGGGGCCAACGTCCTGACTTTC.

The V and J genes are TRBV9 and TRBJ2-1; the match to TRBD2 covers 12 bases. The junction had 11 bases not matched to a gene; V was cut back by 4 bases and J by 9 bases. The CDR3 has 16 amino acids. Germline V gives CDR1 SGDLS, CDR2 YYNGEE. Here the CDR3 reads CASSTPLAGGLVEQFF. The CDR3 nucleotides read TGTGCCAGCAGCACCCCACTAGCGGGGGGTTTAGTTGAGCAGTTCTTC.

The CDR3 protein is CSAGDRLYNEQFF. DNA for the CDR3: TGCAGCGCCGGGGACAGACTCTACAATGAGCAGTTCTTC. V is TRBV29-1 and J is TRBJ2-1; 7 bases are shared with TRBD1. The V segment lost 7 bases and the J segment 3 bases; nucleotides outside the gene matches: 6. The CDR3 runs to 13 residues. Looked up from germline, CDR1 is SQVTM and CDR2 is ANQGSEA.

The V gene is TRBV20-1, the J gene TRBJ2-7; TRBD2 agrees at 10 bases. The CDR3 loop spans 13 amino acids. The J segment lost 7 bases and the V segment lost 6 bases, leaving 9 bases of the junction unmatched. CDR1 and CDR2 (germline): DFQATT, SNEGSKA (reference sequence). The CDR3 spells CSAKSGGAREQYF. For the CDR3, the DNA is TGCAGTGCCAAAAGCGGGGGGGCAAGAGAGCAGTACTTC.